This TCR beta chain comes out of a study of T cell responses to AZD1222 COVID-19 vaccine (dated by TCRdb to the early 2020s). Regarding the research as a whole: AZD1222 recipients with second doses at about 4 weeks or about 12 weeks were pooled, because spike-specific TCR depth and breadth did not differ between schedules. TCR sequencing covered about 230 trial participants: 200 to 220 given two doses of AZD1222 and 26 given two doses of MenACWY control vaccine. Trial participants were enrolled by age into 18-55, 56-69 and 70-plus year subgroups, with around 150, 28 and 57 TCR-sequenced participants respectively. Overall study results and their limits: Participants were mostly white British and included more females than males, and it was suggested by the authors that clonal diversity may have been underestimated. Reportedly, almost half of the unique spike-specific TCRs recognized epitopes lying outside the regions that are mutated in the B.1.351 and B.1.1.7 variants. No day 14 peak-response samples were available, so repertoires were characterized only after the peak T cell response. The vaccine-associated CD4 TCRs covered the entire spike protein, and the dominant responses fell in regions 160-218 and 743-854. Spike-specific TCR breadth and depth rose significantly after two AZD1222 doses compared with day 0 and with MenACWY recipients. Only five or six AZD1222 recipients were SARS-CoV-2 seropositive at baseline, limiting conclusions about previously exposed vaccinees. In the small 56-69-year group, the increase in depth fell short of significance, most likely because of low power.

Including cysteine and phenylalanine, the CDR3 has 12 amino acids. Here the CDR3 DNA is all that survives: 36 bases in frame from base 1. Trimming at the junction amounts to 4 bases on V and 3 bases on J, and the germline ends lie 7 bases apart. Looking up the germline V gene yields CDR1 SGHAT and CDR2 FQNNGV. The CDR3 regions of human TCRbeta chains were subjected to immunosequencing. The paper's processing steps were these. TCRs in the repertoires were matched against a reference library of SARS-CoV-2-specific TCRs that had been generated with the MIRA antigen-specificity platform. Breadth was defined as the fraction of unique TCRs that were SARS-CoV-2-associated. Depth was defined as the fraction of total T cells that were SARS-CoV-2-associated. Each spike-specific TCR was assigned to its reactive spike region and to a CD4 or CD8 class using the MIRA data. Log10-transformed breadth and depth values were compared by one-way ANOVA with Sidak's multiple comparisons tests. This is the immuneACCESS table as TCRdb keeps it, with only in-frame sequences that have V and J called. A part of the clones is gone; compared with another copy, unresolved V genes explain less than half, and the rest is unexplained. The DNA gave D and trimming, while V, J and clone size come from that table. The sample table contains 100,000 or so clones; only one count was recorded for approximately 90% of them. Together, the top ten hold 1.3% of the sample.

About this clone itself: Its binding antigen is unknown. No qualities accompany the bases; no much larger clone lies one base away.

The time point label here, explained by the study, means: baseline before first vaccination. Vaccinee samples were obtained from the UK trials COV001 and COV002, which included a single-blind randomized controlled phase 2/3 trial of AZD1222 (ChAdOx1 nCoV-19) in healthy adults. Trial participant PBMC samples were collected at day 0 and day 28 after the second dose for TCRbeta chain sequencing. The TCR sequence derives from an adult in good health. The sequence joins TRBV11-2 to TRBJ2-7; the D segment could be TRBD1, given 5 matching bases. Material: peripheral blood, obtained on day 0 of AZD1222 vaccination. DNA sequence: TGTGCCAGCAGCTCCCAGGGCTACGAGCAGTACTTC. Its protein reads: CASSSQGYEQYF.